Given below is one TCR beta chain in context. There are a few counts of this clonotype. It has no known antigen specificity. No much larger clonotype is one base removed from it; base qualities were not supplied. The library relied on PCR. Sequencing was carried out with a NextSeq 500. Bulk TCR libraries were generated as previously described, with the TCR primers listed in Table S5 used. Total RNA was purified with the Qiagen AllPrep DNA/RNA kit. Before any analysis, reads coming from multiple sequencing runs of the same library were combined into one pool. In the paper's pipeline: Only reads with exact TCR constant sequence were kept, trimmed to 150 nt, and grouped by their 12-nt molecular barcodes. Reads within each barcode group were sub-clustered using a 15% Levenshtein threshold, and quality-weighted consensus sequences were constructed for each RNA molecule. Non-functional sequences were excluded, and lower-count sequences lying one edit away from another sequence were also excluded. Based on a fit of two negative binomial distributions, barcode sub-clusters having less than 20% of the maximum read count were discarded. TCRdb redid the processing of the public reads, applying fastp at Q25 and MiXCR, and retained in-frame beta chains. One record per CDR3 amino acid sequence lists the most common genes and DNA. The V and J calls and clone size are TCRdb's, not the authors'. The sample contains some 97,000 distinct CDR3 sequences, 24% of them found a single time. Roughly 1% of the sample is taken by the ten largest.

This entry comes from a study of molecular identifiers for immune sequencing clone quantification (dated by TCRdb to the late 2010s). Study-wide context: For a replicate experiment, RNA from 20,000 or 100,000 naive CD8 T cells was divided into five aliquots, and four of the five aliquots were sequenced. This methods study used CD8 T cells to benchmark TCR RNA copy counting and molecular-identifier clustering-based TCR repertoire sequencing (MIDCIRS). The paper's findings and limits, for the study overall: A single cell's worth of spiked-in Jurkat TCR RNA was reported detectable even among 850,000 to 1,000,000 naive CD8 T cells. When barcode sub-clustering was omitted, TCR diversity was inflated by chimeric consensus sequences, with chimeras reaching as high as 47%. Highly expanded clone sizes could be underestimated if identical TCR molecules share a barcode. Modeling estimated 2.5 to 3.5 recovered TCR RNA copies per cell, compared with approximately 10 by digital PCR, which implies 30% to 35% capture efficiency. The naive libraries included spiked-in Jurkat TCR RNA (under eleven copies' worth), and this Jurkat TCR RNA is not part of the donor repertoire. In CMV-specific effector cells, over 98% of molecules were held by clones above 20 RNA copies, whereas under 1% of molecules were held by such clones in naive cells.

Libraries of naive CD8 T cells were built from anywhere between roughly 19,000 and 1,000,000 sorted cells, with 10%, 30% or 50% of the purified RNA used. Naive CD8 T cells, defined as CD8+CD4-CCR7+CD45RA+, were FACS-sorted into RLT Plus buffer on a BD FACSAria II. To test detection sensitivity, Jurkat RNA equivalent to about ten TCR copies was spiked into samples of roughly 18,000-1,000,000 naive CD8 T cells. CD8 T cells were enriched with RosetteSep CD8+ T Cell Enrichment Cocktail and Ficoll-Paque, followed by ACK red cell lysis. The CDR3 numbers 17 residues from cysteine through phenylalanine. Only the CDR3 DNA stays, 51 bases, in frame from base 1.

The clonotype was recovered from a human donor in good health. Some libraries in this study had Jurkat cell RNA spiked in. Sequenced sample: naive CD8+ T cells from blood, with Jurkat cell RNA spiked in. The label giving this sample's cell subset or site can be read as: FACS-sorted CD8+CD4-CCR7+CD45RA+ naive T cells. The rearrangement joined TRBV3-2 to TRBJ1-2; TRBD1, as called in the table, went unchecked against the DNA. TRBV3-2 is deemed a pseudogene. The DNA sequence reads TGTGCCAGCAGCCCCTATTACCGGGACAATTCTAACTATGGCTACACCTTC. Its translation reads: CASSPYYRDNSNYGYTF.